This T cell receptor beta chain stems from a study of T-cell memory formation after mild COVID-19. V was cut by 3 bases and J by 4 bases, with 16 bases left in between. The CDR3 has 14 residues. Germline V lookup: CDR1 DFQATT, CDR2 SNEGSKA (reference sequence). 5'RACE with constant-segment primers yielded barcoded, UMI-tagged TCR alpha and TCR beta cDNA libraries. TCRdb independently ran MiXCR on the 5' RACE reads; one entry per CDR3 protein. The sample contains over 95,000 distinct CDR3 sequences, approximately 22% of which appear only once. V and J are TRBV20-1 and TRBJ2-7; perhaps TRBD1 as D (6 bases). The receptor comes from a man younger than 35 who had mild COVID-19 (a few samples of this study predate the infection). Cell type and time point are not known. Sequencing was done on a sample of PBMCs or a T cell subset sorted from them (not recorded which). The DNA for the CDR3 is TGCAGTGCTAGGGATTCGACAGGCCAATACGAGCAGTACTTC. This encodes CSARDSTGQYEQYF.